The rows below give T cell receptor beta chains drawn from one sample of a study of OX40 agonist ivuxolimab in advanced cancers. Repertoires were generated with immunoSEQ multiplex PCR, while TCRdb's copy carries only in-frame clones and drops some. This table holds about 41,000 clones, 80% to 90% found once. The sequenced sample was CD4+ or CD8+ T cells sorted from blood, obtained in a trial of the OX40 agonist ivuxolimab. Receptors were obtained from an adult with an advanced solid tumor such as melanoma, head and neck, liver or kidney cancer. CDR3s include the opening cysteine and the closing phenylalanine or tryptophan. The listing skips clone size in some rows; elsewhere it reads once, few, many or a size class.

v_call clone_size cdr3_aa
TRBV19 - CASSMGTGGGETQYF
TRBV11-2 - CASSPGLPPGTQYF
TRBV19 - CASSIGGDQPQHF
TRBV7-2 few CASSLEPNQPQHF
TRBV5-1 - CASSLIGGADPQHF
TRBV4-2 few CASSQPDRGRAEAFF
TRBV10-3 - CATGQQETQYF
TRBV7-9 - CASRAIRATNEKLFF
TRBV5-1 - CASSLASSYNEQFF
TRBV4-2 - CASSQGTGGGTDTQYF
TRBV29-1 once CSVSGGWAMNTEAFF
TRBV25-1 - CASIKWPPSYNEQFF
TRBV7-2 - CASSSTPLSSGRTREQFF
TRBV11-1 - CASSLDSSPFSGANVLTF
TRBV4-1 - CASSPGVLRKMISYNEQFF
TRBV5-1 - CASSRTSGRGETQYF
TRBV6-1 - CASSVTDTQYF
TRBV5-1 - CASSELQGRVTEAFF
TRBV2 - CASSRDLQETQYF
TRBV5-1 - CASSLDTRDYNEQFF
TRBV11-2 - CASSLDLGSHTDTQYF
TRBV2 - CASSTSGETQYF
TRBV9 - CASSTGGETQYF
TRBV6-5 - CASSDEGEAEKLFF
TRBV2 - CAISRDRGHEQYF
TRBV6-5 - CASSYSSGETEAFF
TRBV5-4 few CASGTGTSGSWSETQYF
TRBV5-4 - CASSAPGQIYPFF
TRBV29-1 - CSVGSYEQYF
TRBV5-6 - CASSLARQRQFF
TRBV5-1 once CASSSGTSGINEQFF
TRBV5-1 - CASSHRRDRGLNEQFF
TRBV4-2 - CASSQDRAGNIQYF
TRBV6-1 - CASSESRFGTAYTEAFF
TRBV5-1 once CASSLDTGNTEAFF
TRBV6-1 - CASSDGGHQETQYF